This is a list of T cell receptor beta chains from one sample in a study of blood T cell repertoires in COVID-19. Method: immunoSEQ multiplex PCR; TCRdb's copy keeps in-frame clones and lacks some. The profile covers 300,000 to 400,000 clones, with around nine tenths appearing a single time and around 3.3% taken by the ten largest. The sequencing input was peripheral blood. The receptors derive from a woman aged 18-35 years who had recovered from COVID-19. The CDR3 runs from the conserved cysteine through the conserved F or W.

j_call	v_call	cdr3_aa
TRBJ2-5	TRBV7-2	CASSLSVGAQETQYF
TRBJ2-1	TRBV9	CASSPSAVSYNEQFF
TRBJ2-3	TRBV30	CAWVRDVGTDTQYF
TRBJ2-3	TRBV19	CASTNHRSPAPDTQYF
TRBJ1-1	TRBV5-4	CASSTRTGRTEAFF
TRBJ2-1	TRBV5-1	CASSPILTQDREQFF
TRBJ1-5	TRBV25-1	CASSESQIQPQHF
TRBJ2-3	TRBV18	CASSRSGRDADTQYF
TRBJ1-2	TRBV3-1/TRBV3-2	CASSQAGQVYGYTF
TRBJ1-1	TRBV12-3/TRBV12-4	CASSQDRNTEAFF
TRBJ1-2	TRBV5-5	CASSLLRGEGEPNGYTF
TRBJ1-4	TRBV7-9	CASSPRGFTSTNEKLFF
TRBJ2-2	TRBV4-3	CASSQVKAGQGASGELFF
TRBJ2-1	TRBV30	CAWSALAGYNEQFF
TRBJ2-1	TRBV19	CASSAGWEQFF
TRBJ2-3	TRBV6-2/TRBV6-3	CASSQDLWTSGIWDTQYF
TRBJ1-5	TRBV27	CASSLARSNQPQHF
TRBJ1-1	TRBV11-2	CASSFGRGRFFGTEAFF
TRBJ1-2	TRBV13	CASKDRTNYGYTF
TRBJ2-1	TRBV10-3	CATTGLAGAQEQFF
TRBJ1-1	TRBV5-1	CASTERGMNTEAFF
TRBJ1-1	TRBV6-5	CASSQDRADTEAFF
TRBJ1-1	TRBV11-2	CASSLEGGAFF
TRBJ1-5	TRBV6-5	CASSYTRGGGQPQHF
TRBJ1-1	TRBV2	CASSVWRNTEAFF
TRBJ1-5	TRBV2	CASSVYRDSNQPQHF
TRBJ2-1	TRBV6-1	CASSDRGYNEQFF
TRBJ2-1	TRBV2	CASSVGLARNEQFF
TRBJ1-2	TRBV25-1	CASRETGVRSGYTF
TRBJ1-4	TRBV11-3	CASSLDRANEKLFF
TRBJ1-5	TRBV7-2	CASSLDRGNQPQHF
TRBJ2-3	TRBV6-6	CASSLGLGTSGRTDTQYF
TRBJ2-3	TRBV5-4	CASSLDNTDTQYF
TRBJ2-3	TRBV5-1	CASSLGPGLYTQYF
TRBJ1-2	TRBV9	CASSSRQAGPYGYTF
TRBJ1-5	TRBV27	CASSPLEALVGSSNQPQHF
TRBJ2-1	TRBV7-9	CASSLALASLANEQFF
TRBJ2-3	TRBV24-1	CATSQEYTDTQYF